This is a list of T cell receptor beta chains from one sample in a study of graft-versus-host responses after intestinal transplantation. Their target antigens are unknown. Assay: immunoSEQ multiplex PCR; the TCRdb copy retains only in-frame clones and omits some. This table has tens of thousands of clones, 90% to 95% appearing once. The sample in question was unstimulated CD8+ T cells sorted from spleen or lymph node cells, obtained before transplant. These receptors all come from a human donor who was the organ donor for an intestinal transplant. CDR3s include the opening cysteine and the closing phenylalanine or tryptophan. The order of the fields is clone size, CDR3 length, D gene, J gene, V gene, CDR3 protein, CDR3 DNA. A D gene is named only where the DNA matches it firmly. Not every row has a clone size; where given, it reads once, few, many or a size class.

size: once
length: 16
D: -
J: TRBJ1-3
V: TRBV7-9
CDR3: CASSLGGTASGNTIYF
DNA: TGTGCCAGCAGCTTAGGTGGGACGGCCTCTGGAAACACCATATATTTT

size: -
length: 14
D: TRBD1
J: TRBJ2-7
V: TRBV7-6
CDR3: CASSSGTGIYEQYF
DNA: TGTGCCAGCAGCTCCGGGACAGGGATCTACGAGCAGTACTTC

size: -
length: 13
D: TRBD1
J: TRBJ1-2
V: TRBV7-9
CDR3: CASSSDRDYGYTF
DNA: TGTGCCAGCAGCTCGGACAGGGACTATGGCTACACCTTC

size: -
length: 13
D: -
J: TRBJ2-7
V: TRBV2
CDR3: CASSVRGSYEQYF
DNA: TGTGCCAGCAGTGTGAGGGGTAGCTACGAGCAGTACTTC

size: -
length: 18
D: -
J: TRBJ2-7
V: TRBV7-8
CDR3: CASSLDWATGTVSYEQYF
DNA: TGTGCCAGCAGCTTAGATTGGGCCACAGGCACCGTATCCTACGAGCAGTACTTC

size: -
length: 14
D: -
J: TRBJ2-3
V: TRBV27
CDR3: CASSLRGSTDTQYF
DNA: TGTGCCAGCAGTTTAAGGGGGAGCACAGATACGCAGTATTTT

size: -
length: 13
D: TRBD1
J: TRBJ1-2
V: TRBV2
CDR3: CARWGRGQDGYTF
DNA: TGTGCCAGGTGGGGCAGGGGGCAGGATGGCTACACCTTC

size: -
length: 14
D: -
J: TRBJ1-6
V: TRBV27
CDR3: CASSLARGNSPLHF
DNA: TGTGCCAGCAGCCTGGCACGGGGGAATTCACCCCTCCACTTT

size: -
length: 12
D: -
J: TRBJ2-1
V: TRBV7-9
CDR3: CASSRQSNEQFF
DNA: TGTGCCAGCAGCCGACAAAGCAATGAGCAGTTCTTC

size: -
length: 14
D: TRBD1
J: TRBJ1-5
V: TRBV25-1
CDR3: CASPGQGGNQPQHF
DNA: TGTGCCAGCCCGGGACAGGGAGGTAATCAGCCCCAGCATTTT

size: once
length: 15
D: -
J: TRBJ2-1
V: TRBV25-1
CDR3: CASSSRDFAYNEQFF
DNA: TGTGCCAGCAGCTCCCGGGACTTCGCATACAATGAGCAGTTCTTC

size: -
length: 13
D: -
J: TRBJ2-7
V: TRBV7-6
CDR3: CASSQGLVYEQYF
DNA: TGTGCCAGCAGCCAGGGACTGGTCTACGAGCAGTACTTC

size: -
length: 16
D: -
J: TRBJ2-3
V: TRBV4-1
CDR3: CASSQDRGGSTDTQYF
DNA: TGCGCCAGCAGCCAAGATCGAGGGGGTAGCACAGATACGCAGTATTTT

size: once
length: 12
D: -
J: TRBJ2-5
V: TRBV13
CDR3: CASGTYQETQYF
DNA: TGTGCCAGTGGGACATACCAAGAGACCCAGTACTTC

size: -
length: 14
D: -
J: TRBJ1-3
V: TRBV9
CDR3: CASSEGGFGNTIYF
DNA: TGTGCCAGCAGCGAGGGGGGGTTTGGAAACACCATATATTTT

size: -
length: 14
D: TRBD1
J: TRBJ2-5
V: TRBV13
CDR3: CASSPQGESETQYF
DNA: TGTGCCAGCAGCCCTCAGGGGGAATCGGAGACCCAGTACTTC

size: -
length: 13
D: -
J: TRBJ2-7
V: TRBV30
CDR3: CAWSDLSSYEQYF
DNA: TGTGCCTGGAGTGACCTCAGCTCCTACGAGCAGTACTTC

size: -
length: 13
D: -
J: TRBJ1-6
V: TRBV27
CDR3: CATSSGIDSPLHF
DNA: TGTGCCACCTCATCGGGGATAGATTCACCCCTCCACTTT

size: -
length: 13
D: -
J: TRBJ1-2
V: TRBV6-5
CDR3: CASRRGATYGYTF
DNA: TGTGCCAGCAGGCGAGGGGCGACCTATGGCTACACCTTC

size: -
length: 18
D: TRBD2
J: TRBJ2-7
V: TRBV15
CDR3: CATSRVYGPSGGLYEQYF
DNA: TGTGCCACCAGCAGAGTATATGGGCCTAGCGGGGGCCTCTACGAGCAGTACTTC

size: -
length: 15
D: TRBD1
J: TRBJ1-2
V: TRBV27
CDR3: CASSMTGGLNYGYTF
DNA: TGTGCCAGCAGTATGACAGGGGGGCTCAACTATGGCTACACCTTC

size: -
length: 13
D: -
J: TRBJ2-5
V: TRBV4-1
CDR3: CASSLRLQETQYF
DNA: TGCGCCAGCAGCCTGAGGCTACAAGAGACCCAGTACTTC

size: -
length: 14
D: -
J: TRBJ2-6
V: TRBV7-6
CDR3: CASSLLPGANVLTF
DNA: TGTGCCAGCAGCTTATTGCCTGGGGCCAACGTCCTGACTTTC

size: -
length: 14
D: -
J: TRBJ2-7
V: TRBV11-2
CDR3: CASSYQQGTYEQYF
DNA: TGTGCCAGCAGCTACCAACAGGGAACCTACGAGCAGTACTTC

size: -
length: 14
D: -
J: TRBJ2-5
V: TRBV10-1
CDR3: CASSEQGPSETQYF
DNA: TGCGCCAGCAGTGAGCAGGGGCCTAGCGAGACCCAGTACTTC

size: -
length: 12
D: -
J: TRBJ1-2
V: TRBV7-6
CDR3: CASSLDSSGYTF
DNA: TGTGCCAGCAGCTTAGATTCTAGTGGCTACACCTTC

size: -
length: 13
D: -
J: TRBJ1-1
V: TRBV28
CDR3: CATLGRGGTEAFF
DNA: TGTGCCACCCTCGGGAGGGGTGGCACTGAAGCTTTCTTT

size: -
length: 17
D: TRBD1
J: TRBJ2-7
V: TRBV4-1
CDR3: CASSQRLFSDRAGEQYF
DNA: TGCGCCAGCAGCCAGCGATTATTTTCGGACAGGGCGGGCGAGCAGTACTTC

size: -
length: 14
D: -
J: TRBJ2-7
V: TRBV4-3
CDR3: CASSQGSTSYEQYF
DNA: TGCGCCAGCAGCCAAGGGAGTACTTCCTACGAGCAGTACTTC

size: -
length: 13
D: TRBD1
J: TRBJ2-7
V: TRBV5-1
CDR3: CASRTGPSYEQYF
DNA: TGCGCCAGCAGGACAGGGCCTTCCTACGAGCAGTACTTC

size: -
length: 14
D: TRBD1
J: TRBJ1-6
V: TRBV30
CDR3: CAWNEGQTNSPLHF
DNA: TGTGCCTGGAATGAGGGACAGACTAATTCACCCCTCCACTTT

size: -
length: 18
D: TRBD1
J: TRBJ1-1
V: TRBV2
CDR3: CASSNYPSEQGENTEAFF
DNA: TGTGCCAGCAGCAATTACCCCAGCGAACAGGGGGAGAACACTGAAGCTTTCTTT

size: -
length: 16
D: TRBD1
J: TRBJ1-2
V: TRBV19
CDR3: CASRKQGAQSNYGYTF
DNA: TGTGCCAGTAGAAAACAGGGGGCCCAGTCGAACTATGGCTACACCTTC

size: -
length: 15
D: -
J: TRBJ2-5
V: TRBV7-9
CDR3: CASSLAVEAQETQYF
DNA: TGTGCCAGCAGCTTAGCGGTGGAGGCCCAAGAGACCCAGTACTTC

size: once
length: 12
D: -
J: TRBJ2-7
V: TRBV5-8
CDR3: CASSTSPYEQYF
DNA: TGTGCCAGCAGCACCAGTCCCTACGAGCAGTACTTC

size: -
length: 17
D: -
J: TRBJ1-6
V: TRBV9
CDR3: CASSVEGSVSYNSPLHF
DNA: TGTGCCAGCAGCGTAGAGGGCAGTGTGTCCTATAATTCACCCCTCCACTTT

size: -
length: 13
D: TRBD1
J: TRBJ2-1
V: TRBV28
CDR3: CASSPTGNNEQFF
DNA: TGTGCCAGCAGCCCGACAGGGAACAATGAGCAGTTCTTC

size: once
length: 18
D: -
J: TRBJ1-2
V: TRBV28
CDR3: CASGAAETGPLQEDGYTF
DNA: TGTGCCAGCGGGGCAGCCGAGACAGGTCCCCTTCAGGAGGATGGCTACACCTTC

size: -
length: 16
D: -
J: TRBJ1-5
V: TRBV19
CDR3: CASSIVREIRNQPQHF
DNA: TGTGCCAGTAGTATCGTTAGGGAGATTCGCAATCAGCCCCAGCATTTT

size: -
length: 16
D: TRBD2
J: TRBJ2-2
V: TRBV7-7
CDR3: CASSLTSGGSSRELFF
DNA: TGTGCTAGCAGCCTGACTAGCGGGGGGTCAAGCCGGGAGCTGTTTTTT

size: once
length: 14
D: -
J: TRBJ2-5
V: TRBV9
CDR3: CASSMGTGEETQYF
DNA: TGTGCCAGCAGCATGGGGACGGGAGAAGAGACCCAGTACTTC